This TCR beta chain was retrieved from a study of T cell clonotyping in hematopoietic cell transplantation. Findings and caveats of the study: Without cell sorting, CD4 versus CD8 contributions remain unresolved. Graft donor and pretransplant recipient Inverse Simpson Index values predicted broader posttransplant TCR diversity.

Profiling relied on immunoSEQ multiplex PCR, and the TCRdb table lists in-frame clones only, not all of them. The sample holds 9,500 to 12,000 clones, approximately 91% seen once. The germline V gene encodes CDR1 SGDLS and CDR2 YYNGEE. The V and J ends lost 5 bases and 8 bases respectively, with 17 bases between them. The CDR3 runs to 14 residues. To note about this clone: Its antigen is unidentified.

The chain employs TRBV9 and TRBJ2-1; no reliable D call. The source was PBMCs, collected 180 days after allogeneic stem cell transplant. This sequence was found in a male patient aged 55 to 69 who had an allogeneic stem cell transplant from an unrelated donor, so the T cells may come from the graft donor. Some clones in this sample may be carry-over from other donors' samples. As DNA, the CDR3 is TGTGCCAGCAGAGGCGACTGGTTCGGCGATGAGCAGTTCTTC. It specifies CASRGDWFGDEQFF.